One T cell receptor beta chain is described in this entry. This clone was picked up a small number of times. Its antigen remains unidentified. Base qualities were left out, and no much larger clone turns up one base away. Donors formed part of the validation cohort, which comprised over a hundred subjects and was distinct from the first cohort of over 500 subjects. This sample is drawn from a study of cytomegalovirus exposure and HLA in healthy donors listed by TCRdb under 2017. The study in broad terms: According to a later analysis, one platform produced both the roughly 110 validation repertoires and the roughly 650 repertoires of the first cohort. Along with the approximately 600-subject first cohort, a separate validation cohort of around 110 different subjects was used. The study combined high-throughput TCR immunosequencing, statistical association of individual TCRs with disease status, and machine learning to predict cytomegalovirus infection status. The study was designed to test whether signatures of past pathogen exposure could be identified by cataloging public T cell receptors.

The library was built by means of the immunoSEQ multiplex PCR assay. The authors' analysis ran thus. A statistical classification framework was built to diagnose cytomegalovirus status from the catalog of TCR beta chain sequences. Here the immuneACCESS table is served through TCRdb, limited to in-frame sequences with V and J called. Missing clones are a known gap in these copies; in checked studies unresolved V genes cover under half, and the rest lacks a known reason. From that table come the V and J calls and clone size; the DNA was used to work out D and trimming. Present in this sample are roughly 150,000 clones, 88% of which were seen just once. Approximately 3.1% of the sample comes from the top ten. According to the germline V gene (reference sequence), CDR1 reads LNHDA and CDR2 reads SQIVND. The CDR3 sequence holds 13 residues, the cysteine and phenylalanine included. Only CDR3 DNA is held: 39 bases, read in frame from base 1. V loses 5 bases, J loses 0 bases, and the germline ends lie 7 bases apart.

General study outcomes and caveats: All 120 or so repertoires were used to score co-occurrence in the validation cohort in a later analysis, because that analysis had no HLA typing for the cohort. A few of the identified cytomegalovirus-associated TCR beta chains were confirmed in vitro to be specific for cytomegalovirus antigens. Cytomegalovirus status was reported to be diagnosed by the classifier with high specificity and sensitivity in both the original and validation cohorts. Of the cluster scores, 94% were above 0 in a later analysis, which found that TCRs clustered in the first cohort also tended to co-occur in the 120 validation repertoires. Most TCR sequences were seen in very few donors, while some public TCRs were found in many individuals. A total of 150 or so TCR beta chains were listed by the study as associated with cytomegalovirus. It was suggested by the authors that the approach could potentially be generalized to other disease states and immunological phenotypes.

The sample was PBMCs. The TCR originated in a man between 18 and 29 years old in good health and CMV-seronegative. The sequence is built from TRBV19 and TRBJ1-1; TRBD1 is possibly the D segment (5 matching bases). CDR3 protein: CASSPGMNTEAFF. In nucleotides, the sequence is TGTGCCAGTAGTCCAGGGATGAACACTGAAGCTTTCTTT.